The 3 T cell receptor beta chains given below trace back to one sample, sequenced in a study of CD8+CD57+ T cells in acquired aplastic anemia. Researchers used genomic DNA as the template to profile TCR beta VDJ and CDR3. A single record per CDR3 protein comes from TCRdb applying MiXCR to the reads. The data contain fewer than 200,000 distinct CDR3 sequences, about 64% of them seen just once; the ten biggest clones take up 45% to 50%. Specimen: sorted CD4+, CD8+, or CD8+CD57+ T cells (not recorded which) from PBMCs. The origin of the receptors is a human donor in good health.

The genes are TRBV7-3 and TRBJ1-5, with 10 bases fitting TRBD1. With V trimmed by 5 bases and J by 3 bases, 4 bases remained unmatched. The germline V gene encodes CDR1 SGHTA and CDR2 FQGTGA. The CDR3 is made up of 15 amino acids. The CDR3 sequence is CASSGTGAYNQPQHF. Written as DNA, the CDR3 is TGTGCCAGCAGCGGGACAGGGGCCTACAATCAGCCCCAGCATTTT.

The CDR3 sequence is CSAGLGQGTQYF. The CDR3 bases are TGCAGTGCCGGATTGGGACAGGGGACGCAGTATTTT. The rearrangement uses TRBV20-1 and TRBJ2-3, with TRBD1 identical over 10 bases. The V gene's germline CDR1 is DFQATT and CDR2 SNEGSKA (reference sequence). The V and J ends lost 6 bases and 9 bases, in that order; junction bases with no gene match: 6. The CDR3 is made up of 12 amino acids.

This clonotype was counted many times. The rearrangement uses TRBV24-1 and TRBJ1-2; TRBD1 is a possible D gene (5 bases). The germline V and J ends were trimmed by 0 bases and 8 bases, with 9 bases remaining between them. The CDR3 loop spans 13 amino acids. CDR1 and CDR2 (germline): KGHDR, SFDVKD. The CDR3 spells CATSDLIGTGYTF. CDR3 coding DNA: TGTGCCACCAGTGATTTGATTGGGACCGGCTACACCTTC.